This section outlines one T cell receptor (beta chain) sequence together with its context. This clonotype has a count of ten or more. Its recognized antigen is unknown. Base qualities are not at hand, and no much larger clone is one base apart. Sorted-subset TCR libraries were prepared from approximately 1 million sorted CD4+ or CD8+ T cells. PBMCs were separated from peripheral blood using Ficoll-Hypaque density gradient centrifugation and then cryopreserved in liquid nitrogen. Paired sorted CD4+ and CD8+ subsets came from healthy controls, HAM/TSP patients and MS patients. cDNA was synthesized by template-switch 5'RACE using a primer with a 10-nucleotide random unique molecular identifier that tagged each TCR transcript. Every sequencing run yielded over 170 million TCR-beta sequences covering 15-18 subjects. The RNeasy kit was used for extraction of total RNA. Using the KAPA Real-time Library Amplification kit, TCR-beta VDJ regions were amplified with primers for the TCR constant region and the 5'RACE anchor. A first PCR added sample indexes and Illumina adaptors, and a second PCR then raised library yield. The roughly 650 bp TCR product was size-selected on a 2% E-gel SizeSelection system after Ampure bead purification. Before pooling, libraries had their quality checked on a Bioanalyzer, their concentration measured with Qubit, and their quantity determined with the Kapa Library Quantification kit. Libraries were sequenced paired-end 2 x 150 bp on an Illumina HiSeq 2500. To increase sequence diversity, 25-30% phiX was spiked into each library pool. The paper's data handling went like this. Quality-filtered reads were processed with the UMI-based MiGEC pipeline, which removed over 75% of raw TCR sequences during error correction. VDJ genes were aligned to IMGT germline references, and each clonotype was defined by a unique CDR3 amino acid sequence together with V-J genes. Clonal expansion, Shannon diversity and CDR3 relatedness were evaluated with VDJtools (CalcPairwiseDistances, ClusterSamples), while phylogenetic trees were built in CLCbio workbench. Using coefficient-of-variation modelling across technical triplicates, the study counted a clone as expanded if it had at least 8 unique UMIs. In-frame beta chains were kept once TCRdb had trimmed the public reads at Q25 with fastp and called clones with MiXCR. Rows with a matching CDR3 protein are joined into one entry that keeps the most common DNA and genes. These V and J calls rely on TCRdb rather than the paper's analysis. The sample table lists some 27,000 distinct CDR3 sequences, less than 25% of them with a count of one. The top ten clones comprise roughly 27% of the sample.

Looking up the germline V gene yields CDR1 SGHRS and CDR2 YFSETQ. From the cysteine up to the phenylalanine, the CDR3 has a length of 12 residues. Only CDR3 DNA is held: 36 bases, read in frame from base 1. Between the V and J ends, shortened by 4 bases and 8 bases respectively, the junction contains 13 bases. These data are taken from a study of neurological immune-mediated disorders (dated by TCRdb to about 2019). For the wider study: Peripheral blood TCR-beta repertoires from patients with HTLV-I-associated myelopathy (HAM/TSP), patients with multiple sclerosis, and healthy controls were compared in the study using UMI-based sequencing. Alongside PBMC samples, the set of approximately 100 TCR-beta libraries contained longitudinal samples, technical triplicates, and paired CD4+ and CD8+ T-cell subsets that had been sorted. The cohort comprised roughly 70 subjects: about 14 HAM/TSP patients, approximately 34 multiple sclerosis patients and some 20 healthy controls. Study-level results and caveats: TCR clonal expansion was greatest in HAM/TSP patients and smallest in MS patients, who ranked below even healthy controls. Expanded clones from different subjects shared no identical CDR3 amino acid sequences, which suggests that TCR-beta repertoires were private in all groups.

Here the chain combines TRBV5-1 and TRBJ2-7; no D gene is confidently identified. Sequences were obtained from CD4+ T cells from blood. The receptor's source is a middle-aged man with HTLV-1-associated myelopathy (HAM/TSP). The CDR3 loop reads CASSQAAGKQYF. In nucleotides, the sequence is TGCGCCAGCAGCCAAGCCGCCGGAAAGCAGTACTTC.